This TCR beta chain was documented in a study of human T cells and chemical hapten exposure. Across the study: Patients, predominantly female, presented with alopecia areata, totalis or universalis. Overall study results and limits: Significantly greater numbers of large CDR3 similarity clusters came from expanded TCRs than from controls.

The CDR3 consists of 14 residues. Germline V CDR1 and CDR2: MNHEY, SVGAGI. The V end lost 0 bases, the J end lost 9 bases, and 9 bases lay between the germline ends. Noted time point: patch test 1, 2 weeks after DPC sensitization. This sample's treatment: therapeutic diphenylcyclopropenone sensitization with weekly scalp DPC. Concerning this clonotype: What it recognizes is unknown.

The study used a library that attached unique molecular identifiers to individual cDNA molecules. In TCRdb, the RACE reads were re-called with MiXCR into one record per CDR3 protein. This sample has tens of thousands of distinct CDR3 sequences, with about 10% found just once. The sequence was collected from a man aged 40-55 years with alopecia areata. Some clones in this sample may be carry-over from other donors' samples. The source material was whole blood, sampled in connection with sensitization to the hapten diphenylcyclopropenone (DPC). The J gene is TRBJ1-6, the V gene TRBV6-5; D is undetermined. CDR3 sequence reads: CASSYSLVLSPLHF. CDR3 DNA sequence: TGTGCCAGCAGTTACTCATTAGTCCTTTCACCCCTCCACTTT.